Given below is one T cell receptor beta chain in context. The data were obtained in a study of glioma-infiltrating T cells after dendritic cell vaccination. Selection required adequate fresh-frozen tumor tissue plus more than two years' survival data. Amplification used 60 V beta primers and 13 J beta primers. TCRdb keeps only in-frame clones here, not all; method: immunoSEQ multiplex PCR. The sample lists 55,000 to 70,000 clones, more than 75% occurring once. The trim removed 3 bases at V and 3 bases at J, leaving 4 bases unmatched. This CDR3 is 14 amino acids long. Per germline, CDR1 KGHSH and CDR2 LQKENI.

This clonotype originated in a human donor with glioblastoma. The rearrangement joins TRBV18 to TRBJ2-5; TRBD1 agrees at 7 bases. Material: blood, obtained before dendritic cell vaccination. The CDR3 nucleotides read TGTGCCAGCTCACCCTCCGGGACAGAAGAGACCCAGTACTTC. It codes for CASSPSGTEETQYF.